These 32 T cell receptor beta chains originate from one sample sequenced in a study of OX40 agonist ivuxolimab in advanced cancers. TCRdb's table, derived via immunoSEQ multiplex PCR, lists solely in-frame clones and lacks some. The sample lists about 17,000 clones, under 85% seen once, with 12% in the top ten. The sample here was CD4+ or CD8+ T cells sorted from blood, taken in a trial of the OX40 agonist ivuxolimab. The source is an adult with an advanced solid tumor such as melanoma, head and neck, liver or kidney cancer.

This clone was seen a handful of times. V and J are TRBV7-2 and TRBJ2-7; 7 bases are shared with TRBD1. The ends lost 6 bases at V and 3 bases at J; junction bases unmatched: 5. Germline assignment: CDR1 SGHTA and CDR2 FQGNSA. The CDR3 totals 13 residues. The CDR3 spells CASRPDRDYEQYF. CDR3 nucleotide sequence: TGTGCCAGCAGGCCCGACAGGGACTACGAGCAGTACTTC.

V gene TRBV7-3 combines with J gene TRBJ2-1; TRBD2 matches 8 bases. CDR1 is SGHTA and CDR2 is FQGTGA in the germline V gene. The CDR3 sequence is 17 residues long. V dropped 5 bases and J dropped 12; count of bases not matched to a gene: 21. The CDR3 reads CASSPNPLAALQVGQFF. The CDR3 nucleotides are TGTGCCAGCAGCCCCAACCCACTAGCGGCCCTCCAGGTCGGGCAGTTCTTC. Full variable domain (outside the CDR3, taken from reference TRBV7-3 and TRBJ2-1): GAGVSQTPSNKVTEKGKYVELRCDPISGHTALYWYRQSLGQGPEFLIYFQGTGAADDSGLPNDRFFAVRPEGSVSTLKIQRTERGDSAVYLCASSPNPLAALQVGQFFGPGTRLTVL.

This chain joins TRBV20-1 and TRBJ2-1; D ambiguous. This CDR3 has 11 residues. V was cut by 2 bases and J by 8 bases, with 7 bases left in between. Per the germline V gene, CDR1 is DFQATT and CDR2 is SNEGSKA (reference sequence). CDR3 sequence: CSARSSDEQFF. The CDR3 coding sequence is TGCAGTGCTAGATCCAGCGATGAGCAGTTCTTC.

The chain employs TRBV6-5 and TRBJ1-1; TRBD1 aligns across 8 bases. With V trimmed by 7 bases and J by 1 base, 8 bases remained unmatched. Germline V gene data show CDR1 as MNHEY and CDR2 as SVGAGI. This CDR3 contains 15 residues. The CDR3 protein is CASIRTGFSNTEAFF. The CDR3 DNA is TGTGCCAGCATTCGGACAGGGTTTTCGAACACTGAAGCTTTCTTT.

V and J are TRBV5-1 and TRBJ2-5, with 9 bases matching TRBD2. Germline V lookup: CDR1 SGHRS, CDR2 YFSETQ. After removal of 5 bases from V and 1 base from J, the junction contained 6 bases not matched to a gene. The CDR3 has 15 residues. The DNA for the CDR3 is TGCGCCAGCAGTCCGAGCGGGAGGATCCAAGAGACCCAGTACTTC. Protein: CASSPSGRIQETQYF.

The V gene is TRBV4-3, the J gene TRBJ2-7; D perhaps matches TRBD2 (5 bases). Germline values: CDR1 LGHNA, CDR2 YSLEER. The CDR3 runs 15 residues. V was shortened by 1 base and J by 3 bases, with 13 bases between the two germline ends. CDR3 coding DNA: TGCGCCAGCAGCCAAGCGTCGGGATTTAACTACGAGCAGTACTTC. As protein: CASSQASGFNYEQYF.

The J gene is TRBJ2-7, the V gene TRBV4-1; 11 bases agree with TRBD2. The CDR3 consists of 17 residues. The V segment lost 3 bases and the J segment 1 base; nucleotides outside the gene matches: 8. Germline assignment: CDR1 MGHRA and CDR2 YSYEKL. For the CDR3, the DNA is TGCGCCAGCAGCCAGTACATCACTAGCGGGAGTTCCTACGAGCAGTACTTC. Translating gives CASSQYITSGSSYEQYF.

The gene calls are TRBV29-1 and TRBJ1-1, with D tentatively TRBD1 (5 bases). This CDR3 has 13 residues. The V end was cut by 5 bases, the J end by 4 bases, with 14 bases between. Germline assignment: CDR1 SQVTM and CDR2 ANQGSEA. CDR3 loop: CSVWPPGFTEAFF. The CDR3 region has the DNA TGCAGCGTTTGGCCTCCAGGGTTCACTGAAGCTTTCTTT.

This clone appeared once. The V and J genes are TRBV9 and TRBJ1-2; the D gene is possibly TRBD1 (5 bases). The V gene lost 1 base and the J gene lost 4 bases, with 14 bases spanning the gap. Germline assignment: CDR1 SGDLS and CDR2 YYNGEE. There are 15 residues in the CDR3. The CDR3 DNA reads TGTGCCAGCAGCGTATCGGGGGGAGGAGGCTATGGCTACACCTTC. Protein sequence: CASSVSGGGGYGYTF.

The chain uses TRBV6-4 and TRBJ2-4; TRBD1 is a possible D gene (5 bases). The CDR3 is 16 residues long. Germline CDR1 and CDR2: MRHNA and SNTAGT. The V and J ends lost 6 bases and 0 bases respectively, with 15 bases between them. The CDR3 loop is CASSADRRPAKNIQYF. The CDR3 DNA reads as TGTGCCAGCAGCGCCGACAGACGGCCAGCCAAAAACATTCAGTACTTC.

The V gene is TRBV28, the J gene TRBJ2-3; 9 bases align to TRBD2. The J segment lost 4 bases and the V segment lost 2 bases, leaving 10 bases of the junction unmatched. From germline, CDR1 is MDHEN and CDR2 SYDVKM. This CDR3 contains 17 residues. The CDR3 DNA reads TGTGCCAGCAGTTTAGATTACTGGACTAGCGTTGCAGATACGCAGTATTTT. Translated, it gives CASSLDYWTSVADTQYF.

This chain joins TRBV7-4 and TRBJ2-7; possible D gene TRBD2, 6 bases. Trimming cost V 2 bases and J 7 bases, with 12 bases left between them. The CDR3 covers 13 residues. Germline lookup yields CDR1 SGHVT and CDR2 SQSDAQ. CDR3 DNA: TGTGCCAGCAGCTTACCCGGAGGGAGGGAGCAGTACTTC. Amino acid sequence: CASSLPGGREQYF.

This clone ranks as medium-sized. The rearrangement links TRBV6-6 to TRBJ2-1; D not certain. CDR1 is MNHNY and CDR2 is SVGAGI in the germline V gene (reference sequence). Trimming removed 0 bases at V and 8 bases at J, with 8 bases between. The CDR3 sequence is 13 residues long. As DNA, the CDR3 is TGTGCCAGCAGTTACTCGACCTGGGATGAGCAGTTCTTC. It encodes CASSYSTWDEQFF.

The chain couples TRBV2 to TRBJ1-1; 10 bases are a match to TRBD1. CDR1 is SNHLY, CDR2 FYNNEI, per germline. There are 17 residues in the CDR3. V lost 3 bases, J lost 4 bases, and 11 bases stayed unmatched. The CDR3 region is CASSEWGTGDRVTEAFF. CDR3 nucleotides: TGTGCCAGCAGTGAGTGGGGGACAGGGGATAGAGTCACTGAAGCTTTCTTT. The full variable domain, with the rest looked up from reference TRBV2 and TRBJ1-1, is EPEVTQTPSHQVTQMGQEVILRCVPISNHLYFYWYRQILGQKVEFLVSFYNNEISEKSEIFDDQFSVERPDGSNFTLKIRSTKLEDSAMYFCASSEWGTGDRVTEAFFGQGTRLTVV.

The CDR3 coding sequence is TGTGCCAGCAGTCCCCCGACTAGCGGCCCCTACGAGCAGTACTTC. It yields the protein CASSPPTSGPYEQYF. The V and J genes are TRBV28 and TRBJ2-7, with 9 bases fitting TRBD2. Germline assignment: CDR1 MDHEN and CDR2 SYDVKM. The CDR3 spans 15 residues. V lost 5 bases and J lost 2; bases outside the gene matches: 7.

The rearrangement joins TRBV5-6 to TRBJ2-1, with D possibly TRBD2 on 6 matching bases. The CDR3 is 14 residues long. Germline V CDR1 and CDR2: SGHDT, YYEEEE. V was cut by 2 bases and J by 7 bases, with 13 bases left in between. CDR3 residues: CASSFPGETNEQFF. As DNA, the CDR3 is TGTGCCAGCAGCTTCCCGGGAGAAACAAATGAGCAGTTCTTC.

This clone showed up just once. This sequence joins TRBV2 and TRBJ2-1; tentatively, D is TRBD1 or TRBD2 (5 bases each). CDR1 and CDR2 (germline): SNHLY, FYNNEI. This CDR3 contains 15 residues. V was cut by 5 bases and J by 8 bases, with 19 bases left in between. In nucleotides, the CDR3 is TGTGCCAGCAGTCCCGGGACCTCACTCTTCGATGAGCAGTTCTTC. This encodes CASSPGTSLFDEQFF.

V is TRBV6-1 and J is TRBJ2-6, with no clear D. CDR3 length: 16 residues. The germline CDR1 and CDR2 sequences are MNHNS and SASEGT. Trimming removed 1 base from V and 0 bases from J, with 7 bases in between. The CDR3 sequence: CASSEVEISGANVLTF. CDR3 coding DNA: TGTGCCAGCAGTGAAGTAGAGATCTCTGGGGCCAACGTCCTGACTTTC.

The chain employs TRBV5-1 and TRBJ2-7, with TRBD2 matching 8 bases. With 4 bases clipped from V and 2 bases from J, the junction kept 5 bases outside the gene matches. The CDR3 is made up of 14 amino acids. CDR1 and CDR2 (germline): SGHRS, YFSETQ. CDR3 nucleotide sequence: TGCGCCAGCAGCGACGGGAGGGGGACCTACGAGCAGTACTTC. It encodes CASSDGRGTYEQYF.

The CDR3 sequence is CASSIPSQGWGEQFF. The CDR3 DNA sequence: TGTGCCAGTAGTATCCCCTCTCAGGGATGGGGTGAGCAGTTCTTC. The genes are TRBV19 and TRBJ2-1, with D possibly TRBD1 on 5 matching bases. CDR3 length equals 15 residues. Germline V gene data show CDR1 as LNHDA and CDR2 as SQIVND (reference sequence). V lost 3 bases to trimming and J lost 9 bases, with 18 bases between them.

V usage is TRBV4-1 and J usage is TRBJ2-7; either TRBD1 or TRBD2 may fit D (5 bases each). Per germline, CDR1 MGHRA and CDR2 YSYEKL. Between the trimmed V and J ends, which lost 2 bases and 2 bases, there was a span of 13 bases. This CDR3 has 15 amino acids. The CDR3 spells CASSQPGRGTYEQYF. The CDR3 nucleotides read TGCGCCAGCAGCCAACCGGGACGGGGCACCTACGAGCAGTACTTC.

The J gene is TRBJ2-7, the V gene TRBV4-1, with D possibly TRBD2 on 6 matching bases. Trimming stripped 1 base from V and 0 bases from J, with 10 bases between. Looked up from germline, CDR1 is MGHRA and CDR2 is YSYEKL. The CDR3 has 15 amino acids. Written as DNA, the CDR3 is TGCGCCAGCAGCCAAGTGGGGAGGTCCTCCTACGAGCAGTACTTC. Its translation: CASSQVGRSSYEQYF.

The gene calls are TRBV29-1 and TRBJ2-1; no firm D call. Germline V gene sequence: CDR1 SQVTM, CDR2 ANQGSEA. V lost 3 bases to trimming and J lost 10 bases, with 13 bases between them. The CDR3 totals 12 residues. The CDR3 is CSVDSLSAEQFF. In DNA form, the CDR3 reads TGCAGCGTTGACTCCCTCTCCGCGGAGCAGTTCTTC.

The chain recombines TRBV6-5 with TRBJ2-7, with D hard to call. Germline CDR1 and CDR2: MNHEY and SVGAGI. This CDR3 has 13 residues. Between the trimmed V and J ends, which lost 2 bases and 3 bases, there was a span of 8 bases. This CDR3 reads CASSYGTDYEQYF. The DNA for the CDR3 is TGTGCCAGCAGTTACGGTACCGACTACGAGCAGTACTTC.

This rearrangement joins TRBV5-4 to TRBJ1-1; 12 positions agree with TRBD1. This CDR3 contains 15 residues. J lost 6 bases, V lost 4 bases, and 7 bases had no gene match. Germline V lookup: CDR1 SGHNT, CDR2 YYREEE (reference sequence). The CDR3, as DNA: TGTGCCAGCAGCCCTCCGGGACAGGGGGCATCTGAAGCTTTCTTT. Amino acid sequence: CASSPPGQGASEAFF.

This clone has a single count. The V gene is TRBV5-8, the J gene TRBJ2-7; perhaps TRBD2 as D (7 bases). The V gene's germline CDR1 is SGHTS and CDR2 YDEGEE. The CDR3 covers 15 residues. V was pared by 3 bases and J by 5 bases, with 18 bases between. The CDR3 nucleotides read TGTGCCAGCAGCTCTCTTACAGGGAGGGCCCACGAGCAGTACTTC. Its protein is CASSSLTGRAHEQYF.

The genes are TRBV11-2 and TRBJ2-1; either TRBD1 or TRBD2 may supply D (7 bases each). Per germline, CDR1 SGHAT and CDR2 FQNNGV. V dropped 1 base and J dropped 9 bases, with 13 bases sitting between them. The CDR3 spans 14 residues. The DNA for the CDR3 is TGTGCCAGCAGCTTAGGACAGGGAGGGGCTGAGCAGTTCTTC. Protein product: CASSLGQGGAEQFF.

The rearrangement uses TRBV28 and TRBJ2-1; D is uncertain. The CDR3 sequence is 14 residues long. V lost 3 bases and J 0 bases, leaving 6 bases between the germline ends. The germline CDR1 and CDR2 sequences are MDHEN and SYDVKM. CDR3 sequence reads: CASSFLISYNEQFF. CDR3 coding DNA: TGTGCCAGCAGTTTTCTCATCTCCTACAATGAGCAGTTCTTC.

The chain couples TRBV9 to TRBJ2-2; unclear D gene. The CDR3 has 16 amino acids. V shed 3 bases and J shed 0 bases, with 12 bases lying between them. Germline CDR1 reads SGDLS; CDR2 reads YYNGEE. The CDR3 DNA sequence: TGTGCCAGCAGCGATAGTCCGCTAGCGAACACCGGGGAGCTGTTTTTT. Protein: CASSDSPLANTGELFF.

The chain recombines TRBV27 with TRBJ2-1; TRBD1 matches at 7 bases. J was trimmed by 3 bases and V by 5 bases; bases with no gene match: 10. The CDR3 has 16 amino acids. Germline CDR1 is MNHEY and CDR2 is SMNVEV (reference sequence). The CDR3 nucleotides read TGTGCCAGCAGTCCAGGGGGTACACAGTTCTACAATGAGCAGTTCTTC. As protein: CASSPGGTQFYNEQFF.

The rearrangement joins TRBV7-2 to TRBJ2-7, with TRBD1 matching over 9 bases. The J segment lost 2 bases and the V segment lost 5 bases, leaving 4 bases of the junction unmatched. CDR3 size: 14 residues. Germline CDR1 SGHTA, CDR2 FQGNSA. CDR3 sequence: CASSLRDRAYEQYF. The CDR3 nucleotides are TGTGCCAGCAGCCTACGGGACAGGGCCTACGAGCAGTACTTC.

This clone was recorded only once. The chain carries TRBV4-2 and TRBJ2-5; 10 nucleotides align to TRBD2. The J call may be wrong; the DNA end is better matched by TRBJ2-7. This CDR3 is built from 14 residues. Germline CDR1 is LGHNA and CDR2 is YNFKEQ. The CDR3 coding sequence is TGTGCCAGCAGCCAAGGACTAGCGGGCTACGAGCAGTACTTC. Its protein is CASSQGLAGYEQYF.